This T cell receptor (beta chain) is from a study of cytomegalovirus exposure and HLA in healthy donors. Points on this clone: Its matching antigen is unknown.

The PCR employed 60 Vbeta primers together with 13 Jbeta primers. Produced via immunoSEQ multiplex PCR; TCRdb's table is partial and in-frame only. This sample carries 89,000 or so clones, 60% to 80% of them seen once, and the ten largest clones take about 2%. Study results and limitations: Researchers reported in a later analysis that a missense DCLRE1C variant was tied to TCR beta V- and J-gene trimming. Prediction of most subjects' HLA-A and HLA-B alleles by TCR beta sequences was reportedly accurate. CMV antigen specificity was confirmed in vitro for a few CMV-associated chains.

V lost 4 bases and J 3 bases, leaving 12 bases between the germline ends. The CDR3 has 15 residues. Germline V gene data show CDR1 as MNHNS and CDR2 as SASEGT. The rearrangement links TRBV6-1 to TRBJ2-2; D possibly corresponds to TRBD1 (5 bases). The source of this sequence is a boy younger than 18 in good health and CMV-seronegative. Sequencing was done on a sample of PBMCs. The CDR3 protein is CASSVGQGDTGELFF. As DNA, the CDR3 is TGTGCCAGCAGTGTCGGGCAGGGCGACACCGGGGAGCTGTTTTTT.